These 30 T cell receptor beta chains originate from one sample sequenced in a study of shared clonotypes between healthy human individuals. Using immunoSEQ multiplex PCR, the repertoire was profiled, and TCRdb retains in-frame clones only, with some absent. The table records around 690,000 clones, 90% of them present only once. Specimen: memory CD8+ T cells from PBMCs. Subset given: CD45RO+ cells pooled with CCR7-negative TemRA cells. These receptors were collected from a man aged 18 to 35 in good health. Some clones in this sample may be carry-over from other donors' samples.

The CDR3 spells CASSAIRDSPYEQYF. CDR3 bases: TGTGCCAGCAGTGCTATTAGGGACAGTCCCTACGAGCAGTACTTC. V and J are TRBV27 and TRBJ2-7, with 7 bases lining up with TRBD1. V dropped 5 bases and J dropped 2; count of bases not matched to a gene: 9. Germline CDR1 and CDR2: MNHEY and SMNVEV (reference sequence). This CDR3 contains 15 residues.

This clone was seen only once. The chain couples TRBV7-9 to TRBJ2-1; TRBD2 aligns across 8 bases. The J segment lost 5 bases and the V segment lost 1 base, leaving 4 bases of the junction unmatched. The CDR3 totals 15 residues. Per the germline V gene, CDR1 is SEHNR and CDR2 is FQNEAQ (reference sequence). CDR3 bases: TGTGCCAGCAGCTTAGGACTAGCGCCTAACAATGAGCAGTTCTTC. This sequence encodes CASSLGLAPNNEQFF.

This clone came up many times. This chain connects TRBV6-5 to TRBJ2-5, with 7 bases fitting TRBD2. J gave up 5 bases and V 6 bases, and 12 bases lay outside the gene matches. The CDR3 length is 15 residues. CDR1 and CDR2 from the germline V gene are MNHEY and SVGAGI. As DNA, the CDR3 is TGTGCCAGCAGGAGTCGACTAGCCTCTAGGGAGACCCAGTACTTC. It specifies CASRSRLASRETQYF.

The chain combines TRBV5-4 with TRBJ1-2, with no clear D. With 0 bases removed from V and 6 bases from J, the gap between germline ends came to 12 bases. The CDR3 loop spans 14 amino acids. Germline V gene sequence: CDR1 SGHNT, CDR2 YYREEE (reference sequence). As DNA, the CDR3 is TGTGCCAGCAGCTTGGACCACTCCCAAAATGGCTACACCTTC. Translation gives CASSLDHSQNGYTF.

V gene TRBV28 combines with J gene TRBJ2-7; D not resolved. Germline CDR1 and CDR2: MDHEN and SYDVKM. The CDR3 runs 14 residues. V gave up 7 bases and J gave up 3 bases, with 16 bases separating them. The CDR3: CASKKQLPYYEQYF. Here the CDR3 DNA reads TGTGCCAGCAAAAAACAGCTGCCCTACTACGAGCAGTACTTC.

The V call is TRBV9, the J call TRBJ2-3; TRBD1 matches at 11 bases. CDR3 length: 15 amino acids. Trimming removed 5 bases from V and 3 bases from J; junction bases left unmatched: 5. Germline CDR1 reads SGDLS; CDR2 reads YYNGEE. This chain's CDR3 is CASSLGQGATDTQYF. CDR3 coding DNA: TGTGCCAGCAGTCTAGGACAGGGGGCGACAGATACGCAGTATTTT.

The genes are TRBV19 and TRBJ1-1; 8 positions match TRBD1. The CDR3 sequence is 15 residues long. The germline V gene has CDR1 LNHDA and CDR2 SQIVND (reference sequence). The V segment lost 3 bases and the J segment 2 bases; nucleotides outside the gene matches: 5. The CDR3 DNA reads as TGTGCCAGTAGTATTTCCCCAGGGGGCAACACTGAAGCTTTCTTT. Protein: CASSISPGGNTEAFF.

This clone was recorded only once. The CDR3 DNA sequence: TGTGCCGGGGGGACTACTGATCTAGCGGTATCCTACGAGCAGTACTTC. It encodes CAGGTTDLAVSYEQYF. The chain combines TRBV2 with TRBJ2-7; 7 nucleotides agree with TRBD2. J was trimmed by 1 base and V by 11 bases; bases with no gene match: 17. CDR3 length: 16 amino acids. CDR1 is SNHLY, CDR2 FYNNEI, per germline.

This clone appeared once. The V gene is TRBV6-5, the J gene TRBJ2-5; no clear D gene. The ends were cut back, 5 bases at V and 2 bases at J, with 15 bases in the middle. The length of the CDR3 is 15 residues. Germline CDR1 MNHEY, CDR2 SVGAGI. For the CDR3, the DNA is TGTGCCAGCAGTCTTACCGACGGACGTCAAGAGACCCAGTACTTC. Translating it yields CASSLTDGRQETQYF.

This rearrangement joins TRBV15 to TRBJ1-4; 8 bases are shared with TRBD1. CDR1 and CDR2 (germline): LNHNV, YYDKDF (reference sequence). CDR3 length: 17 residues. After removal of 6 bases from V and 1 base from J, the junction contained 10 bases not matched to a gene. The CDR3 DNA reads as TGTGCCACCAGTCAAGGGGACAGGACCTTAACTAATGAAAAACTGTTTTTT. As protein: CATSQGDRTLTNEKLFF.

The V gene is TRBV7-2, the J gene TRBJ2-3, with 10 bases fitting TRBD2. V was clipped by 1 base and J by 0 bases; unmatched bases: 7. Germline V gene sequence: CDR1 SGHTA, CDR2 FQGNSA. The length of the CDR3 is 18 residues. In nucleotides, the CDR3 is TGTGCCAGCAGCTTAGGTAGGGCTAGCGGGAGTAGCACAGATACGCAGTATTTT. Encoded protein: CASSLGRASGSSTDTQYF.

The rearrangement links TRBV10-2 to TRBJ2-3, with D tentatively TRBD2 (7 bases). Germline V gene sequence: CDR1 WSHSY, CDR2 SAAADI. Trimming took off 11 bases at V and 5 bases at J, with 17 bases between the two ends. The CDR3 covers 13 residues. CDR3 in amino acids: CAGGGGFGDTQYF. As DNA, the CDR3 is TGCGCCGGGGGGGGCGGGTTTGGAGATACGCAGTATTTT.

V is TRBV20-1 and J is TRBJ1-2; no definite D call. The germline V gene encodes CDR1 DFQATT and CDR2 SNEGSKA (reference sequence). V lost 3 bases and J lost 7, with 6 bases in between. The CDR3 sequence is 10 residues long. The chain's CDR3 is CSARIGGYTF. The CDR3 coding sequence is TGCAGTGCTAGGATTGGTGGCTACACCTTC.

The chain carries TRBV5-6 and TRBJ2-7; TRBD1 aligns across 8 bases. V was pared by 4 bases and J by 3 bases, with 6 bases of the junction left unmatched. Germline CDR1 reads SGHDT; CDR2 reads YYEEEE. The CDR3 extends over 14 amino acids. CDR3 DNA sequence: TGTGCCAGCAGCCGCAACAGGGGGGACTACGAGCAGTACTTC. Residues: CASSRNRGDYEQYF.

On this clone: Other DNA sequences in this specimen translate into the identical CDR3. The V and J genes are TRBV27 and TRBJ2-7, with D perhaps TRBD2 (5 bases). There are 13 residues in the CDR3. The germline V gene has CDR1 MNHEY and CDR2 SMNVEV (reference sequence). Trimming removed 2 bases from V and 2 bases from J, with 7 bases in between. CDR3: CASSLRGPYEQYF. In nucleotides, the CDR3 is TGTGCCAGCAGTTTACGGGGTCCCTACGAGCAGTACTTC.

The chain links TRBV4-3 to TRBJ2-7; the match to TRBD2 covers 8 bases. This CDR3 contains 15 residues. The trim removed 1 base at V and 4 bases at J, leaving 6 bases unmatched. Germline values: CDR1 LGHNA, CDR2 YSLEER. CDR3 loop: CASSQGTSGRYEQYF. The CDR3 DNA sequence: TGCGCCAGCAGCCAAGGGACCAGCGGGAGATACGAGCAGTACTTC.

This chain joins TRBV28 and TRBJ1-2, with 10 bases identical to TRBD1. With V trimmed by 3 bases and J by 6 bases, 1 base remained unmatched. CDR1 and CDR2 from the germline V gene are MDHEN and SYDVKM. The CDR3 is 13 amino acids. The CDR3 bases are TGTGCCAGCAGTTTTGGGACAGGGGATGGCTACACCTTC. It codes for CASSFGTGDGYTF.

The chain is built from TRBV7-3 and TRBJ2-7, with D possibly TRBD1 on 6 matching bases. Trimming stripped 5 bases from V and 6 bases from J, with 14 bases between. Germline V gene data show CDR1 as SGHTA and CDR2 as FQGTGA. The CDR3 is 13 residues long. The CDR3 bases are TGTGCCAGCAGCCAGGGGTGGGGGCGCGAGCAGTACTTC. This sequence encodes CASSQGWGREQYF.

This clone has ten or more counts. This CDR3 reads CASSPGTEYNEQFF. The DNA of the CDR3 is TGTGCCAGCAGTCCCGGGACAGAATACAATGAGCAGTTCTTC. The chain is built from TRBV6-4 and TRBJ2-1; 7 bases fit TRBD1. V was clipped by 5 bases and J by 4 bases; unmatched bases: 5. This CDR3 contains 14 residues. Germline loops: CDR1 MRHNA, CDR2 SNTAGT.

This chain links TRBV9 with TRBJ2-7, with 9 bases aligning to TRBD2. V lost 4 bases to trimming and J lost 7 bases; unmatched junction nucleotides: 12. CDR1 is SGDLS, CDR2 YYNGEE, per germline. This CDR3 is built from 15 residues. The CDR3 spells CASSPWLAGEGEQYF. CDR3 coding DNA: TGTGCCAGCAGCCCTTGGTTAGCGGGAGAGGGTGAGCAGTACTTC.

Points on this clone: Other nucleotide sequences in the sample specify the same CDR3. This rearrangement joins TRBV27 to TRBJ2-7; TRBD2 might be the D (6 bases). The CDR3 runs to 15 residues. Trimming pared 0 bases from V and 2 bases from J, leaving 11 bases between. Germline loops: CDR1 MNHEY, CDR2 SMNVEV (reference sequence). For the CDR3, the DNA is TGTGCCAGCAGTTTATCGGGCGGGGCGGCCTACGAGCAGTACTTC. The encoded protein is CASSLSGGAAYEQYF.

This clone turned up a few times. J is TRBJ1-4 and V is TRBV30, with D possibly TRBD1 on 5 matching bases. CDR1 GTSNPN and CDR2 SVGIG come from the germline V gene (reference sequence). The CDR3 loop spans 13 amino acids. Trimming stripped 3 bases from V and 7 bases from J, with 12 bases between. The CDR3 coding sequence is TGTGCCTGGAGACCGGGACGGCCTGAAAAACTGTTTTTT. Its translation is CAWRPGRPEKLFF.

DNA for the CDR3: TGCGCCAGCAGCTTGGAAGTAGCGCTTCACAATGAGCAGTTCTTC. This codes for CASSLEVALHNEQFF. This chain uses TRBV5-1 with TRBJ2-1, with D possibly TRBD2 on 5 matching bases. V lost 0 bases and J lost 5, with 12 bases in between. Germline V gene sequence: CDR1 SGHRS, CDR2 YFSETQ. The CDR3 is 15 amino acids.

CDR3 nucleotide sequence: TGTGCCAGTAGTAGCGGACAGAACAGGGGTGGCTACACCTTC. Translated, it gives CASSSGQNRGGYTF. The chain employs TRBV19 and TRBJ1-2, with 7 bases aligning to TRBD1. This CDR3 comprises 14 residues. The germline V gene encodes CDR1 LNHDA and CDR2 SQIVND (reference sequence). V lost 4 bases to trimming and J lost 7 bases; unmatched junction nucleotides: 9.

The gene calls are TRBV10-3 and TRBJ2-5, with 8 bases identical to TRBD1. The V gene's germline CDR1 is ENHRY and CDR2 SYGVKD. This CDR3 contains 18 residues. The V gene end was trimmed by 2 bases and the J gene end by 5 bases; junction bases not matched to a gene: 16. In nucleotides, the CDR3 is TGTGCCATCAGTGAGCCGGAGGGGTCAGGGGGCCCCAAGGAGACCCAGTACTTC. Translated: CAISEPEGSGGPKETQYF.

Here the CDR3 reads CAWTSGTEGSGNTIYF. CDR3 bases: TGTGCCTGGACCTCCGGGACCGAAGGCTCTGGAAACACCATATATTTT. This chain joins TRBV30 and TRBJ1-3; TRBD1 is a possible D gene (5 bases). Trimming took 4 bases from V and 0 from J, leaving 16 bases between them. This CDR3 has 16 residues. Germline V lookup: CDR1 GTSNPN, CDR2 SVGIG (reference sequence).

This chain's CDR3 is CASSQDVGQGLTDTQYF. CDR3 DNA: TGCGCCAGCAGCCAAGATGTGGGACAGGGTCTCACAGATACGCAGTATTTT. The chain employs TRBV4-3 and TRBJ2-3; 9 nucleotides agree with TRBD1. Per germline, CDR1 LGHNA and CDR2 YSLEER. CDR3 size: 17 residues. The ends lost 0 bases at V and 2 bases at J; junction bases unmatched: 6.

The chain has TRBV6-5 and TRBJ1-2; D is possibly TRBD1 (5 bases). Looked up from germline, CDR1 is MNHEY and CDR2 is SVGAGI. Between the trimmed V and J ends, which lost 5 bases and 4 bases, there was a span of 14 bases. This CDR3 is built from 14 residues. The CDR3 is CASSGFVGVYGYTF. As DNA, the CDR3 is TGTGCCAGCAGTGGATTCGTGGGGGTCTATGGCTACACCTTC.

V and J are TRBV28 and TRBJ1-3; D remains ambiguous. The V end lost 1 base, the J end lost 2 bases, and 9 bases lay between the germline ends. Germline loops: CDR1 MDHEN, CDR2 SYDVKM. The CDR3 runs to 15 residues. CDR3 amino acids: CASSLSLATGNTIYF. As DNA, the CDR3 is TGTGCCAGCAGTTTATCCTTGGCAACTGGAAACACCATATATTTT.

The genes are TRBV11-2 and TRBJ2-7, with a possible D match to TRBD2 (5 bases). This CDR3 comprises 16 residues. The germline CDR1 and CDR2 sequences are SGHAT and FQNNGV. The germline V and J ends were trimmed by 1 base and 4 bases, with 17 bases remaining between them. The DNA for the CDR3 is TGTGCCAGCAGCTTAGCGGGCAGGTCGACGGGGTACGAGCAGTACTTC. Encoded protein: CASSLAGRSTGYEQYF.